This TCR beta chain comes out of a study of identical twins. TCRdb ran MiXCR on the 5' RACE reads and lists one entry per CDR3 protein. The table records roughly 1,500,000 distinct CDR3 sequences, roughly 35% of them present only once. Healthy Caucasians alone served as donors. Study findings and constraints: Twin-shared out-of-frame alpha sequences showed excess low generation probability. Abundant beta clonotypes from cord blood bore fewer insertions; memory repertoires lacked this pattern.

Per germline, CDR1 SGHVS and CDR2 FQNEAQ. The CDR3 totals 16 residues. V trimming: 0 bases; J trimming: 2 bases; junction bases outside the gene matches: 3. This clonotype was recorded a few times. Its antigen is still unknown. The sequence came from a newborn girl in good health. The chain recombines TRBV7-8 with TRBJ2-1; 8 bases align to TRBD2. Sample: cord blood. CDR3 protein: CASSLALGLAYNEQFF. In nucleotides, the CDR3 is TGTGCCAGCAGCTTAGCGTTGGGACTAGCCTACAATGAGCAGTTCTTC.